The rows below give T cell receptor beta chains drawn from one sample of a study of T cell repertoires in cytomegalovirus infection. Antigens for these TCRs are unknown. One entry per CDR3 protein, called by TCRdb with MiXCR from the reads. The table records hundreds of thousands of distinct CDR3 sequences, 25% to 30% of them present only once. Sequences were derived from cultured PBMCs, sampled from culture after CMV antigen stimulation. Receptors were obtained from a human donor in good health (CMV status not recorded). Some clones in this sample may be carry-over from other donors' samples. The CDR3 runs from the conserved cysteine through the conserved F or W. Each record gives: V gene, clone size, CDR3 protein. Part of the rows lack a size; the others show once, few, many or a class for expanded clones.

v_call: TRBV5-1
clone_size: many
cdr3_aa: CASSLGQLSSGNTIYF

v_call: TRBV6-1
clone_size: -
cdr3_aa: CASSEPTSGTADTQYF

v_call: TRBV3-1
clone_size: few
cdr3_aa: CASSPGGTASYEQYF

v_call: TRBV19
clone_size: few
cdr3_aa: CASRRAGTDTQYF

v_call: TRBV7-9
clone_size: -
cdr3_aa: CASSPKTGGYTEAFF

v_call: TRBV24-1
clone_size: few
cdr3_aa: CATSSSGLAGSEQFF

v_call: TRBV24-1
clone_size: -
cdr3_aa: CATSEPRSVGLAGGIEQYF

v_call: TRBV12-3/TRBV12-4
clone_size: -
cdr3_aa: CASSNGQLNTEAFF

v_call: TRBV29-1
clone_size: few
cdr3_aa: CSAYSWDANTGELFF

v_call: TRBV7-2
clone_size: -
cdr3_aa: CASSLSGDEQFF

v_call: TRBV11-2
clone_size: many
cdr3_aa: CASSLTGFGGGRTEQYF

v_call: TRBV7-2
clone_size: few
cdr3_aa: CASSSIVTDTQYF

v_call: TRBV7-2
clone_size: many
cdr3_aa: CASSPPGANEKLFF

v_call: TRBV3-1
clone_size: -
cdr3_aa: CASSQQGALGTNGKLFF

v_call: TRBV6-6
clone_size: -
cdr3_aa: CASSYGTGGGTEAFF

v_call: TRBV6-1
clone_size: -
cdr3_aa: CASSYRGKESPLHF

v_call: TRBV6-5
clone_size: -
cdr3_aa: CASSRGGVRSTEAFF

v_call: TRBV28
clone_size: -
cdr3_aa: CATGLAGGPAKNIQYF

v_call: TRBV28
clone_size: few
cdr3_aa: CASSLTGNSGTEAFF

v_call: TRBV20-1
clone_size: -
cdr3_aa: CSAISVLSGANVLTF

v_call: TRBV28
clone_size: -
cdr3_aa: CATPGQGGVQYF

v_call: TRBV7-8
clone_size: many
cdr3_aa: CASSRGLAESYNEQFF

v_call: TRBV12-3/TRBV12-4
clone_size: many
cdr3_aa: CASSLGLADFNYGYTF

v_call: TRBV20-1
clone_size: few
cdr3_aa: CSARDQTGNYGYTF

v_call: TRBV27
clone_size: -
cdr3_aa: CASRTAPYEQYF

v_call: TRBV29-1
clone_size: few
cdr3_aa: CSVIRQGLSYEQYF

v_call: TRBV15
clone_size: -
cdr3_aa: CATSRDQGREQFF

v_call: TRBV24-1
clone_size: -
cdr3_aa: CATSDTMTGQLYGYTF

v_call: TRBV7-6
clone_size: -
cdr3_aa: CASSPVADTQYF

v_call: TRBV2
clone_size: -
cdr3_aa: CASSGTFGSYEQYF

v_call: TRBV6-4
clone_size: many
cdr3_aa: CASSDSIGTDTQYF

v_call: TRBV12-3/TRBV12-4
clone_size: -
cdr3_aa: CASRRRGRGSGNTIYF

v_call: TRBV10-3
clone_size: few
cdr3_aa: CAIRSQGYNEQFF

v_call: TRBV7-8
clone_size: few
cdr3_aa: CASSLEGDLNTRNTEAFF

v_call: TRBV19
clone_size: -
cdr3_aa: CASTRRGAIIEQFF

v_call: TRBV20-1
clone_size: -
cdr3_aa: CSARQEGYEQYF

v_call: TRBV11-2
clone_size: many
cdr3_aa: CASSWGHGVYEQYF

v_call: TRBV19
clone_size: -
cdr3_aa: CASSFGTSGEYNEQFF

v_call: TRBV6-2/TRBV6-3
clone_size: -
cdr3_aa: CASSPLGPSNTGELFF

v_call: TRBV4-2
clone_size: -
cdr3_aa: CASKVVASQNQPQHF

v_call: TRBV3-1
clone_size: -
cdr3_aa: CASSHPSLAGEETQYF

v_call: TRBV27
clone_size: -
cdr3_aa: CASSLLDGDSSGYTF

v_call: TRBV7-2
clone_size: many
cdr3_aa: CASSLGGVNTEAFF

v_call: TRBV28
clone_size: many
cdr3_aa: CASSSPGTSGSGSYNEQFF

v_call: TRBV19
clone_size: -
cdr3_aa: CASSIGPVMNTEAFF

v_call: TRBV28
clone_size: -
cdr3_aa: CASSFPRDWYSNQPQHF

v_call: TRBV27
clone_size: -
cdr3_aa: CASRVTGANYGYTF

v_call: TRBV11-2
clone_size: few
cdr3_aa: CASSLDPGPVAEAFF

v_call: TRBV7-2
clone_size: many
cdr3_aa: CASSPRDSQRREQFF

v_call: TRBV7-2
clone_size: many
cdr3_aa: CASSLRGLAYYNEQFF

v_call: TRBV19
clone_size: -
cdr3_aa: CASSRGFGGRTEAFF

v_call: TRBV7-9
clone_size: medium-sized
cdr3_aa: CASSRGVSSYEQYF

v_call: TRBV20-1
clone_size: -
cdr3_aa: CSAGGPQFAGNTIYF

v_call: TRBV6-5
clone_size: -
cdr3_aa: CASSPRGSPYNEQFF

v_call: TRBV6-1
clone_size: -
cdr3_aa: CASSGRALNEQYF

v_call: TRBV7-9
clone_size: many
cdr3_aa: CASSLRQGNEKLFF

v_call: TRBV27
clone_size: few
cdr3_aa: CASSPLGTRTYNEQFF